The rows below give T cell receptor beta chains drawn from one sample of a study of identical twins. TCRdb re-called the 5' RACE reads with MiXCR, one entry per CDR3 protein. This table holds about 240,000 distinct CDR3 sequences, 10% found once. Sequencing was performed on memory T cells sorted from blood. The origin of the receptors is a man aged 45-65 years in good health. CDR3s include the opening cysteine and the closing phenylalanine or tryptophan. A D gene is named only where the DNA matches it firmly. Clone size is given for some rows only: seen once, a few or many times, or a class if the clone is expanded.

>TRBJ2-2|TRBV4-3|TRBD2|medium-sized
CASSQVPRLAGHGELFF
TGCGCCAGCAGCCAAGTCCCAAGGCTAGCGGGACACGGGGAGCTGTTTTTT
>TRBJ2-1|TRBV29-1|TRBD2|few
CSARASGSSSYNEQFF
TGCAGCGCCCGAGCTAGCGGGTCCAGCTCCTACAATGAGCAGTTCTTC
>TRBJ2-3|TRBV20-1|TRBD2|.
CSARGSSGTPTDTQYF
TGCAGTGCTAGGGGGTCTAGCGGGACCCCCACAGATACGCAGTATTTT
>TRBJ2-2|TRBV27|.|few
CASSSSGVGGRLFF
TGTGCCAGCAGTTCTAGTGGCGTAGGAGGCCGTCTGTTTTTT
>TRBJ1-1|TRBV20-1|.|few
CSARDQGRNTEAFF
TGCAGTGCTAGGGACCAGGGGCGAAACACTGAAGCTTTCTTT
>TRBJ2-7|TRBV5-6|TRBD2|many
CASSLRLRTSSYEQYF
TGTGCCAGCAGCTTGCGCTTGCGGACTAGCTCCTACGAGCAGTACTTC
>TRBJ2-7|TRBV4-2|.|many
CASSQEAAGQTHEQYF
TGTGCCAGCAGTCAAGAAGCGGCGGGACAGACCCACGAGCAGTACTTC
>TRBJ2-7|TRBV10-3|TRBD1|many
CAYKPGQGTYEQYF
TGTGCCTACAAGCCGGGACAGGGGACCTACGAGCAGTACTTC
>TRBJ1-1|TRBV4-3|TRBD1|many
CASSQEGTGGTEAFF
TGCGCCAGCAGCCAAGAGGGGACAGGGGGAACTGAAGCTTTCTTT
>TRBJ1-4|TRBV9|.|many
CASRPGYQTGKLFF
TGTGCCAGCAGGCCCGGGTACCAGACGGGAAAACTGTTTTTT
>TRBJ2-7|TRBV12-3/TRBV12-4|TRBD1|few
CASGTGDRYEQYF
TGTGCCAGCGGTACAGGGGACCGCTACGAGCAGTACTTC
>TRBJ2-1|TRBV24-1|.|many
CATSLGDNEQFF
TGTGCCACCAGTCTGGGGGACAATGAGCAGTTCTTC
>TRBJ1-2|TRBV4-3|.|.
CASSQDLVRGGYTF
TGCGCCAGCAGCCAAGATTTGGTAAGGGGTGGCTACACCTTC
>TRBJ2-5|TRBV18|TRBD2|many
CASSPQTSGSGETQYF
TGTGCCAGCTCACCACAGACTAGCGGGAGCGGTGAGACCCAGTACTTC
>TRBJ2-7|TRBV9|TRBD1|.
CASSVGGGQGVSEQYF
TGTGCCAGCAGCGTAGGGGGCGGACAGGGGGTAAGCGAGCAGTACTTC
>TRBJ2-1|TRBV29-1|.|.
CSVESSVNEQFF
TGCAGCGTTGAATCATCGGTCAATGAGCAGTTCTTC
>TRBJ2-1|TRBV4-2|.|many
CASSQFDGYNEQFF
TGTGCCAGCAGCCAATTTGACGGCTACAATGAGCAGTTCTTC
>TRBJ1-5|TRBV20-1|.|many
CSARDVEGNQPQHF
TGCAGTGCTAGAGATGTAGAAGGTAATCAGCCCCAGCATTTT
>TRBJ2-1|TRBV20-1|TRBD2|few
CSAPRSGRRNNEQFF
TGCAGTGCTCCCCGTAGCGGGAGACGAAACAATGAGCAGTTCTTC
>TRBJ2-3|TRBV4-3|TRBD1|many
CASSQDSAGGDTQYF
TGCGCCAGCAGCCAAGATTCGGCAGGGGGAGATACGCAGTATTTT
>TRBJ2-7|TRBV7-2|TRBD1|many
CASSQNRGFYEQYF
TGTGCCAGCAGCCAGAACAGGGGATTCTACGAGCAGTACTTC
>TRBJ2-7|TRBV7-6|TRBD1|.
CSSSAKPGQASYEQYF
TGTTCCAGCAGCGCAAAGCCGGGACAGGCCTCCTACGAGCAGTACTTC
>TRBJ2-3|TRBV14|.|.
CASSGGQKVDTQYF
TGTGCCAGCAGCGGTGGACAGAAGGTAGATACGCAGTATTTT
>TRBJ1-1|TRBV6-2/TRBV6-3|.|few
CASISREGLGTEAFF
TGTGCCAGCATCTCCAGGGAGGGGCTGGGGACTGAAGCTTTCTTT
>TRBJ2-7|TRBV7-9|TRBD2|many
CASSLVTSGTYEQYF
TGTGCCAGCAGCTTAGTGACTAGCGGGACCTACGAGCAGTACTTC
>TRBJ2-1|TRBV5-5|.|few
CASSLWLNVDEQFF
TGTGCCAGCAGCTTGTGGCTAAATGTTGATGAGCAGTTCTTC
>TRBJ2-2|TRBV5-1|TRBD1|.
CASSGGQGRNTGELFF
TGCGCCAGCAGCGGGGGACAGGGGAGGAACACCGGGGAGCTGTTTTTT
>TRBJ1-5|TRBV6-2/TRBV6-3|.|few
CASTEWLGNQPQHF
TGTGCCAGCACCGAATGGCTAGGAAATCAGCCCCAGCATTTT
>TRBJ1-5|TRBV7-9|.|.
CASSFSDGQPQHF
TGTGCCAGCAGCTTCTCGGATGGTCAGCCCCAGCATTTT
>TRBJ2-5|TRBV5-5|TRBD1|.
CASSWTGGSETQYF
TGTGCCAGCAGCTGGACAGGGGGCAGTGAGACCCAGTACTTC
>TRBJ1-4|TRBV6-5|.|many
CASSYWGLNEKLFF
TGTGCCAGCAGTTACTGGGGCCTTAATGAAAAACTGTTTTTT
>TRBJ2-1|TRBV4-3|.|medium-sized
CASSQATPELAGRNEQFF
TGCGCCAGCAGCCAAGCCACCCCCGAGTTGGCAGGACGCAATGAGCAGTTCTTC
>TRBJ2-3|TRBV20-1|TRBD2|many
CSAGASGRSDTQYF
TGCAGTGCTGGGGCTAGCGGGCGGTCAGATACGCAGTATTTT
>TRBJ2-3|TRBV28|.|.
CASSWEQRGTDTQYF
TGTGCCAGCTCGTGGGAGCAGCGGGGCACAGATACGCAGTATTTT
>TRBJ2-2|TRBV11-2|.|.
CASSLEGVGGPPGELFF
TGTGCCAGCAGCTTGGAGGGGGTGGGAGGGCCCCCCGGGGAGCTGTTTTTT
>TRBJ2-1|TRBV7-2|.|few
CASSTQGHEQFF
TGTGCCAGCAGCACCCAGGGTCATGAGCAGTTCTTC
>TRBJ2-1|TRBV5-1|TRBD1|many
CASSHILDRRLQKFF
TGCGCCAGCAGCCATATATTGGACAGGCGTCTACAGAAGTTCTTC
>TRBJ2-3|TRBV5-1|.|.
CASSDQGLDTQYF
TGCGCCAGCAGCGATCAAGGACTAGATACGCAGTATTTT
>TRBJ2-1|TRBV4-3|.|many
CASSQDPAQSSQQFF
TGCGCCAGCAGCCAAGATCCCGCCCAATCAAGTCAGCAGTTCTTC
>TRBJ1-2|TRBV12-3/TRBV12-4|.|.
CASSLARDRGGYTF
TGTGCCAGCAGTTTAGCCCGGGACCGAGGAGGCTACACCTTC
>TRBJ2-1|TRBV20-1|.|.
CSGQGGGSYNEQFF
TGCAGTGGTCAAGGGGGAGGCTCCTACAATGAGCAGTTCTTC
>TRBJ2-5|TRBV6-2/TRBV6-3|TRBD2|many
CASSRGLAGTTQYF
TGTGCCAGCAGTCGCGGACTAGCGGGGACGACCCAGTACTTC
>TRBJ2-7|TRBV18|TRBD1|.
CASSPQGQGWQYF
TGTGCCAGCTCACCACAGGGACAGGGATGGCAGTACTTC
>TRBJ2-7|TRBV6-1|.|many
CASSRWDGTYEQYF
TGTGCCAGCAGTCGATGGGACGGAACCTACGAGCAGTACTTC
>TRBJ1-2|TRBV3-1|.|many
CASSQDLGRGYYGYTF
TGTGCCAGCAGCCAAGACCTCGGCAGGGGTTATTATGGCTACACCTTC
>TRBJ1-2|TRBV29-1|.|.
CSVEDRNGFYGYTF
TGCAGCGTTGAAGATCGGAATGGTTTCTATGGCTACACCTTC
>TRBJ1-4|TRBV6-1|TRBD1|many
CASSAGTGSNEKLFF
TGTGCCAGCAGTGCCGGGACAGGGAGTAATGAAAAACTGTTTTTT